The 31 T cell receptor beta chains below all came from one sample that was sequenced in a study of cytomegalovirus exposure and HLA in healthy donors. This PCR relied on a set of 60 Vbeta primers and 13 Jbeta primers. Some clones are missing from TCRdb's copy, which holds only in-frame ones; the method was immunoSEQ multiplex PCR. This sample yields some 150,000 clones, of which approximately 80% are seen a single time; about 3.7% belongs to the top ten. Sequenced input: PBMCs. These receptors were taken from a male donor in good health and CMV-seronegative.

The chain joins TRBV18 to TRBJ2-4, with 9 bases lining up with TRBD1. Germline assignment: CDR1 KGHSH and CDR2 LQKENI. This CDR3 spans 15 amino acids. Losses at the gene ends were 3 bases for V and 8 bases for J; bases not matched to a gene: 8. The CDR3 DNA is TGTGCCAGCTCACCCCCGGGACAGGGAAGGGACATTCAGTACTTC. Protein product: CASSPPGQGRDIQYF.

CDR3 coding DNA: TGCGCCAGCAGCTTGGCCGGGACTAGCGGGACAGATACGCAGTATTTT. It yields the protein CASSLAGTSGTDTQYF. The chain links TRBV5-1 to TRBJ2-3; 12 nucleotides match TRBD2. This CDR3 contains 16 residues. Germline V gene sequence: CDR1 SGHRS, CDR2 YFSETQ. J gave up 3 bases and V 0 bases, and 2 bases lay outside the gene matches.

CDR3: CAILDRGLLGYTF. The CDR3 bases are TGTGCCATCCTGGACAGGGGGCTGCTTGGCTACACCTTC. This chain uses TRBV6-5 with TRBJ1-2; 11 bases are shared with TRBD1. Trimming at V came to 10 bases and at J to 7 bases, leaving 8 bases not matched to a gene. CDR3 size: 13 residues. The germline CDR1 and CDR2 sequences are MNHEY and SVGAGI.

This clone was detected only a few times. The chain recombines TRBV28 with TRBJ1-2, with D perhaps TRBD1 (6 bases). Trimming stripped 3 bases from V and 4 bases from J, with 12 bases between. The CDR3 length is 14 residues. Germline CDR1 and CDR2: MDHEN and SYDVKM. The CDR3 DNA reads as TGTGCCAGCAGTTTTGGGGGCGGGAGCTATGGCTACACCTTC. Amino acids: CASSFGGGSYGYTF.

This rearrangement joins TRBV5-1 to TRBJ2-3; 8 bases agree with TRBD2. Germline CDR1 is SGHRS and CDR2 is YFSETQ. The length of the CDR3 is 17 residues. Trimming at V came to 0 bases and at J to 4 bases, leaving 10 bases not matched to a gene. The CDR3 DNA sequence: TGCGCCAGCAGCTTGGACGGGGGGGCCAGGTTGGCAGATACGCAGTATTTT. It translates to CASSLDGGARLADTQYF.

The J gene is TRBJ2-2, the V gene TRBV7-6, with 7 bases aligning to TRBD1. V shed 4 bases, J shed 7 bases, and the junction held 6 bases outside the gene matches. CDR3 length equals 14 residues. The germline CDR1 and CDR2 sequences are SGHVS and FNYEAQ. The CDR3 DNA reads as TGTGCCAGCAGCTACAGACAGGGCGGCGGGGAGCTGTTTTTT. Residues: CASSYRQGGGELFF.

The genes are TRBV29-1 and TRBJ2-6; a weak D match, TRBD1 (5 bases). The V gene lost 7 bases and the J gene lost 1 base, with 8 bases spanning the gap. Germline CDR1 and CDR2: SQVTM and ANQGSEA. The CDR3 is 13 amino acids. CDR3 sequence: CSAGNSGANVLTF. CDR3 sequence (DNA): TGCAGCGCAGGGAATTCTGGGGCCAACGTCCTGACTTTC.

This clone appeared a single time. CDR3 bases: TGTGCCAGCACCCCCGGGGGACAGGGGAACGAGCAGTACTTC. It yields the protein CASTPGGQGNEQYF. The chain employs TRBV5-4 and TRBJ2-7; 10 bases align to TRBD1. The CDR3 length is 14 residues. Germline values: CDR1 SGHNT, CDR2 YYREEE (reference sequence). The V segment lost 6 bases and the J segment 5 bases; nucleotides outside the gene matches: 8.

The chain has TRBV6-5 and TRBJ2-7, with 8 positions matching TRBD1. CDR1 is MNHEY, CDR2 SVGAGI, per germline. CDR3 length: 13 amino acids. The CDR3 DNA is TGTGCTTCGACCTATGGACAGGGCTACGAGCAGTACTTC. This codes for CASTYGQGYEQYF.

The V call is TRBV18, the J call TRBJ2-5, with a tentative D call TRBD1 (6 bases). With the DNA end fitting TRBJ2-7 better, the J assignment may be wrong. Per germline, CDR1 KGHSH and CDR2 LQKENI. The CDR3 has 14 amino acids. The CDR3 DNA sequence: TGTGCCAGCTCACCTCGCCAGGGGAGCCACGAGCAGTACTTC. It codes for CASSPRQGSHEQYF.

The chain carries TRBV10-3 and TRBJ2-7; possibly TRBD1 for D (5 bases). The CDR3 totals 14 residues. Germline assignment: CDR1 ENHRY and CDR2 SYGVKD. V was trimmed by 2 bases and J by 6 bases, leaving 14 bases between them. The CDR3 is CAISERAETGEQYF. DNA for the CDR3: TGTGCCATCAGTGAGCGCGCCGAAACAGGCGAGCAGTACTTC.

This sequence joins TRBV5-4 and TRBJ1-6; D perhaps matches TRBD1 (6 bases). V shed 1 base and J shed 7 bases, with 12 bases lying between them. There are 15 residues in the CDR3. Looked up from germline, CDR1 is SGHNT and CDR2 is YYREEE (reference sequence). CDR3 loop: CASSLRGGGNSPLHF. The CDR3 nucleotides are TGTGCCAGCAGCTTGAGGGGGGGCGGCAATTCACCCCTCCACTTT.

This chain joins TRBV7-6 and TRBJ1-6; 7 bases are shared with TRBD1. The CDR3 runs 14 residues. Germline loops: CDR1 SGHVS, CDR2 FNYEAQ. The ends lost 5 bases at V and 7 bases at J; junction bases unmatched: 5. CDR3 sequence (DNA): TGTGCCAGCAGCCGGGGACAGATAAATTCACCCCTCCACTTT. This encodes CASSRGQINSPLHF.

The rearrangement uses TRBV23-1 and TRBJ1-1, with 9 bases that match TRBD1. TRBV23-1 has ORF status, its function being uncertain. V lost 6 bases and J lost 5; bases outside the gene matches: 10. The CDR3 contains 15 residues. CDR3 sequence: CASRDRGSYGTEAFF. CDR3 DNA sequence: TGCGCCAGCAGAGACAGGGGGAGTTATGGGACTGAAGCTTTCTTT.

The chain has TRBV4-2 and TRBJ2-3; 16 positions match TRBD2. This CDR3 has 18 residues. The J segment lost 4 bases and the V segment lost 2 bases, leaving 6 bases of the junction unmatched. Germline V gene sequence: CDR1 LGHNA, CDR2 YNFKEQ. The CDR3, as DNA: TGTGCCAGCAGCCAACTCCCCGGGACTAGCGGGGGGGCAGATACGCAGTATTTT. Its translation is CASSQLPGTSGGADTQYF.

This chain uses TRBV4-1 with TRBJ2-3; 8 bases map to TRBD2. Germline-derived CDR1 and CDR2 are MGHRA and YSYEKL. V gave up 4 bases and J gave up 0 bases; unmatched junction bases: 3. CDR3 length: 15 residues. As DNA, the CDR3 is TGCGCCAGCAGCCTTAGACTAGCGAGCACAGATACGCAGTATTTT. Translated: CASSLRLASTDTQYF.

This clone was counted between two and nine times. The chain joins TRBV6-1 to TRBJ1-6, with 7 bases lining up with TRBD1. The CDR3 runs 14 residues. The trim removed 4 bases at V and 9 bases at J, leaving 6 bases unmatched. Germline assignment: CDR1 MNHNS and CDR2 SASEGT. The chain's CDR3 is CASSAGRGSSPLHF. CDR3 nucleotides: TGTGCCAGCAGTGCGGGCAGGGGGAGTTCACCCCTCCACTTT.

This chain joins TRBV9 and TRBJ2-7; D is possibly TRBD1 (5 bases). The V and J ends lost 0 bases and 6 bases respectively, with 19 bases between them. The CDR3 length is 16 residues. Germline V lookup: CDR1 SGDLS, CDR2 YYNGEE. The CDR3: CASSVEGWTALGEQYF. CDR3 nucleotides: TGTGCCAGCAGCGTAGAGGGGTGGACGGCCCTCGGCGAGCAGTACTTC.

The rearrangement joins TRBV9 to TRBJ2-7, with a weak D call TRBD2 (5 bases). The V end was cut by 3 bases, the J end by 2 bases, with 18 bases between. Germline V gene sequence: CDR1 SGDLS, CDR2 YYNGEE. The length of the CDR3 is 16 residues. CDR3 sequence reads: CASSAGSGTSTYEQYF. The CDR3 DNA follows: TGTGCCAGCAGCGCCGGAAGCGGAACCTCTACCTACGAGCAGTACTTC.

This rearrangement joins TRBV10-3 to TRBJ2-7; 11 bases are a match to TRBD2. The J segment lost 0 bases and the V segment lost 2 bases, leaving 0 bases of the junction unmatched. The CDR3 sequence is 15 residues long. Germline values: CDR1 ENHRY, CDR2 SYGVKD. The CDR3: CAISEGLAGSYEQYF. As DNA, the CDR3 is TGTGCCATCAGTGAGGGACTAGCGGGCTCCTACGAGCAGTACTTC.

The chain carries TRBV2 and TRBJ2-4; D possibly corresponds to TRBD2 (6 bases). With 7 bases removed from V and 9 bases from J, the gap between germline ends came to 22 bases. Germline CDR1 reads SNHLY; CDR2 reads FYNNEI. The CDR3 is made up of 15 amino acids. For the CDR3, the DNA is TGTGCCAGCAACCTGGACGCACAAAGGAGGGGCATTCAGTACTTC. Translating it yields CASNLDAQRRGIQYF.

The chain employs TRBV9 and TRBJ2-1; D is possibly TRBD2 (6 bases). Trimming pared 3 bases from V and 1 base from J, leaving 8 bases between. In germline, CDR1 is SGDLS, CDR2 YYNGEE. This CDR3 region has 14 residues. The CDR3 region is CASSDRESYNEQFF. DNA for the CDR3: TGTGCCAGCAGCGACCGGGAGTCCTACAATGAGCAGTTCTTC.

CDR3 nucleotide sequence: TGTGCCAGCTCACCACTGCAATCTTCGGGTAGCTCCTACGAGCAGTACTTC. This sequence encodes CASSPLQSSGSSYEQYF. The V and J genes are TRBV18 and TRBJ2-7; D remains ambiguous. CDR3 length: 17 amino acids. V was clipped by 1 base and J by 0 bases, with 16 bases between them. Germline V gene sequence: CDR1 KGHSH, CDR2 LQKENI.

The chain uses TRBV14 and TRBJ1-2; D is uncertain. The CDR3 length is 17 residues. Trimming shortened V by 4 bases and J by 3 bases, and 21 bases separated the two germline ends. Germline V CDR1 and CDR2: SGHDN, FVKESK. The CDR3 DNA is TGTGCCAGCAGCCCCCTGACTACCGAGGCGCCCCACTATGGCTACACCTTC. Translation gives CASSPLTTEAPHYGYTF.

The chain recombines TRBV19 with TRBJ1-2; the D gene is possibly TRBD1 (6 bases). The germline V and J ends were trimmed by 6 bases and 7 bases, with 18 bases remaining between them. This CDR3 is built from 14 residues. Germline V lookup: CDR1 LNHDA, CDR2 SQIVND (reference sequence). The CDR3 DNA sequence: TGTGCCAGTAGCACAGGGATCCCCTTGATTGGCTACACCTTC. Residues: CASSTGIPLIGYTF.

V is TRBV7-3 and J is TRBJ2-4, with D hard to call. Germline CDR1 reads SGHTA; CDR2 reads FQGTGA. The V and J ends lost 1 base and 7 bases respectively, with 20 bases between them. This CDR3 region has 17 residues. The chain's CDR3 is CASSLSLGPDHGNIQYF. The CDR3 DNA follows: TGTGCCAGCAGCTTAAGTCTGGGTCCTGACCACGGGAACATTCAGTACTTC.

The chain joins TRBV2 to TRBJ2-1, with TRBD1 matching 8 bases. V shed 4 bases, J shed 6 bases, and the junction held 5 bases outside the gene matches. This CDR3 region has 14 residues. Looked up from germline, CDR1 is SNHLY and CDR2 is FYNNEI. The CDR3 bases are TGTGCCAGCAGTGCCCAGGGGGCTAGCAATGAGCAGTTCTTC. Amino acids: CASSAQGASNEQFF.

This clone was recorded a few times. V usage is TRBV18 and J usage is TRBJ1-1; possibly TRBD1 for D (6 bases). Germline lookup yields CDR1 KGHSH and CDR2 LQKENI. V lost 0 bases, J lost 0 bases, and 17 bases lay in between. The length of the CDR3 is 18 residues. The CDR3 region has the DNA TGTGCCAGCTCACCACCCTTGAAACAGGGTGGCATGAACACTGAAGCTTTCTTT. Protein product: CASSPPLKQGGMNTEAFF.

The CDR3 sequence is CTSSRTGQGANYGYTF. The DNA of the CDR3 is TGCACCAGCAGCCGAACCGGACAGGGAGCTAACTATGGCTACACCTTC. This chain links TRBV1 with TRBJ1-2; the table's D gene call, TRBD1, was not cross checked with the DNA. TRBV1 is given as a pseudogene. The CDR3 covers 16 residues.

This clone turned up a few times. The chain is built from TRBV28 and TRBJ2-2; 9 nucleotides line up with TRBD2. After removal of 0 bases from V and 5 bases from J, the junction contained 10 bases not matched to a gene. Per the germline V gene, CDR1 is MDHEN and CDR2 is SYDVKM. The CDR3 spans 18 residues. The CDR3 is CASSLWGLAGSNTGELFF. The CDR3, as DNA: TGTGCCAGCAGTTTATGGGGGCTAGCGGGATCTAATACCGGGGAGCTGTTTTTT.

The chain links TRBV9 to TRBJ2-1; the match to TRBD2 covers 12 bases. With 2 bases clipped from V and 6 bases from J, the junction kept 3 bases outside the gene matches. CDR1 and CDR2 from the germline V gene are SGDLS and YYNGEE. The length of the CDR3 is 15 residues. The CDR3 nucleotides read TGTGCCAGCAGCGTCAGACTAGCGGGAGCCAATGAGCAGTTCTTC. Its translation: CASSVRLAGANEQFF.